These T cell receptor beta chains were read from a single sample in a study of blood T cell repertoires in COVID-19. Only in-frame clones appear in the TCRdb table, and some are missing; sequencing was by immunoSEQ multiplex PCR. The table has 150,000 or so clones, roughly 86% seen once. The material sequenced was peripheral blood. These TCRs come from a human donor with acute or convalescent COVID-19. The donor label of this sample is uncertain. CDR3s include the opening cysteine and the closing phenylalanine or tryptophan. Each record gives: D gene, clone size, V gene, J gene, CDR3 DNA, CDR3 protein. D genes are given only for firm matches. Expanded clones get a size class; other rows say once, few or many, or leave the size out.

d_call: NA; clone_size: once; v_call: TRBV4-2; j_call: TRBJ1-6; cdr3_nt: TGTGCCAGCAGCCAAGATAGGGGGACGGACTTCACTACGTATAATTCACCCCTCCACTTT; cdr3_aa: CASSQDRGTDFTTYNSPLHF
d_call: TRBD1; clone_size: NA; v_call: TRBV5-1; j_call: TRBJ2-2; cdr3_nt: TGCGCCAGCAGCTCCCCGGACAGGGAATCCGCCGGGGAGCTGTTTTTT; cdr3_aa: CASSSPDRESAGELFF
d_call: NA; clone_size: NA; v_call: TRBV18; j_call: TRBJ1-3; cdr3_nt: TGTGCCAGCTCACGCCAGGGTAGTGGAAACACCATATATTTT; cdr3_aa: CASSRQGSGNTIYF
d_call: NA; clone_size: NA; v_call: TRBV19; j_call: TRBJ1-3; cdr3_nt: TGTGCCAGTAGTATTTCTGGCGGCGGAAACACCATATATTTT; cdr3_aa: CASSISGGGNTIYF
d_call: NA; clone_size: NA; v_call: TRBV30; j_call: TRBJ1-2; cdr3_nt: TGTGCCTGGAGTGTACGGGTGGAGAACACCTTC; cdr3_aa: CAWSVRVENTF
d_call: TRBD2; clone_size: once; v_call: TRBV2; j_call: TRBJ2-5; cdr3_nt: TGTGCCAGCAGTGCGTGGGAGACTAGCGGGGAAGAGACCCAGTACTTC; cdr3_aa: CASSAWETSGEETQYF
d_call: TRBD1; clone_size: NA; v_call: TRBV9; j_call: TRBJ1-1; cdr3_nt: TGTGCCAGCAGCGTAGAAGGACAGGGGAACACTGAAGCTTTCTTT; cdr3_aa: CASSVEGQGNTEAFF
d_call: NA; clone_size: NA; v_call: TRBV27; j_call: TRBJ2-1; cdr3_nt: TGTGCCAGCAGGCAGACAGGTAGTCCGACCAGGGTCTTC; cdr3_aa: CASRQTGSPTRVF
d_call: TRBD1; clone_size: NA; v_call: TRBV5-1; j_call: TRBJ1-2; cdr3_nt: TGCGCCAGCAGCTTTGGACAGGGCAACTATGGCTACACCTTC; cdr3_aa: CASSFGQGNYGYTF
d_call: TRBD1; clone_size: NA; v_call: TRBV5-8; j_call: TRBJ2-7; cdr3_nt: TGTGCCAGCAGCCCGCGGACAGGGGCTGGCGAGCAGTACTTC; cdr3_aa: CASSPRTGAGEQYF
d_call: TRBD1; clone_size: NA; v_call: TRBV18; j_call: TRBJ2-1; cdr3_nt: TGTGCCAGCTCACCGACAGGGTCCTACAATGAGCAGTTCTTC; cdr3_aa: CASSPTGSYNEQFF
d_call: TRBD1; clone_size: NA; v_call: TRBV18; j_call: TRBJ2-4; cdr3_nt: TGTGCCAGCTCACCTACAGGGGGAGGCAAAAACATTCAGTACTTC; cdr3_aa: CASSPTGGGKNIQYF
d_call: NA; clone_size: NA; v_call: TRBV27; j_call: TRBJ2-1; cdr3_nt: TGTGCCAGCAGGATACAGGATTACAATGAGCAGTTCTTC; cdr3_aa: CASRIQDYNEQFF
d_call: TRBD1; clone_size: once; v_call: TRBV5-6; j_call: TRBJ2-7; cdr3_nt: TGTGCCAGCAGCGCCGACGCAGGCAGGGGGCGAGAGTACTTC; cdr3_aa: CASSADAGRGREYF
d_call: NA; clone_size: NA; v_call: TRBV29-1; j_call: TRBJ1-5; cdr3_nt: TGCAGCGTTGACTCCGGGGGGGGTAATCAGCCCCAGCATTTT; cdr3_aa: CSVDSGGGNQPQHF
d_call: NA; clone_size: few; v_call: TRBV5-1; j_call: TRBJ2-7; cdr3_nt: TGCGCCAGCAGTCCTGACCGGAGGAGGGCCGAATACTCCTACGAGCAGTACTTC; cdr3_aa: CASSPDRRRAEYSYEQYF
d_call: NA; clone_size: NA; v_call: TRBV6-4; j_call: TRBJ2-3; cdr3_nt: TGTGCCAGCAGTCCGCTCGGCGGGTGGCTCACAGATACGCAGTATTTT; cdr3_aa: CASSPLGGWLTDTQYF
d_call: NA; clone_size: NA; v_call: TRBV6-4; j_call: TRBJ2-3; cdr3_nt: TGTGCCAGCAGTGGGACTAAGGGGAGCGATACGCAGTATTTT; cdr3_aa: CASSGTKGSDTQYF
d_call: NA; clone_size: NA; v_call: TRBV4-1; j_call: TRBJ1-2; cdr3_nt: TGCGCCAGCAGCCCGACAGCCGATAACTATGGCTACACCTTC; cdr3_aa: CASSPTADNYGYTF
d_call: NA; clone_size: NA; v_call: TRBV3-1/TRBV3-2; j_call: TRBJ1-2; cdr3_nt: TGTGCCAGCAGCCAAGCTGGCCGAACCTTCTATGGCTACACCTTC; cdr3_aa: CASSQAGRTFYGYTF
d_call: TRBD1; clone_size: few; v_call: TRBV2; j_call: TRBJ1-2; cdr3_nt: TGTGCCAGCAGTTCCCTCCGGGACAGGGGGAGTGGCTACACCTTC; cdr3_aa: CASSSLRDRGSGYTF
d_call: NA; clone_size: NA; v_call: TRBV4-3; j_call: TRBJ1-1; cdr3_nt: TGCGCCAGCAGCCAAGATCGAGGCGACAGTGACGCTGAAGCTTTCTTT; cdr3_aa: CASSQDRGDSDAEAFF
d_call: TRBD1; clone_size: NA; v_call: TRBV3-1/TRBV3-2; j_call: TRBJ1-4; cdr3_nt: TGTGCCAGCAGCCAAGAGGAGGGACAGGGGCGGTTTTTTTACGCCGAAAAACTGTTTTTT; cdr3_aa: CASSQEEGQGRFFYAEKLFF
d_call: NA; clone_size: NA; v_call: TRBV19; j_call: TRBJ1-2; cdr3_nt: TGTGCCAGTAGTCTGCGGGGGGCTAACTATGGCTACACCTTC; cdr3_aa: CASSLRGANYGYTF
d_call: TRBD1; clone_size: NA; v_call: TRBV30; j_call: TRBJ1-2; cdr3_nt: TGTGCCTTGGGGGGGACAGGACAGAGACCATCTCACTATGGCTACACCTTC; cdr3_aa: CALGGTGQRPSHYGYTF
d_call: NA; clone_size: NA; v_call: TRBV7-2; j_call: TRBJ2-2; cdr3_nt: TGTGCCAGCAGCTTAGGCCGGTATGACACCGGGGAGCTGTTTTTT; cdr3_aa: CASSLGRYDTGELFF
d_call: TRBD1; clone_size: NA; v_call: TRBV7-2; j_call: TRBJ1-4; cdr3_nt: TGTGCCAGCAGCTTGGGACAGGGGCAGAGGGGTGAAAAACTGTTTTTT; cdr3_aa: CASSLGQGQRGEKLFF
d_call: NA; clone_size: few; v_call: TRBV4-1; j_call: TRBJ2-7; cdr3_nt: TGCGCCAGCAGCCGGGACAACGAGCAGTACTTC; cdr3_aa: CASSRDNEQYF
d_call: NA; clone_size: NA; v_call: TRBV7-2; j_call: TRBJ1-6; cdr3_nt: TGTGCCAGCAGTCAAAGGGGTGGGGGGTCACCCCTCCACTTT; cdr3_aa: CASSQRGGGSPLHF
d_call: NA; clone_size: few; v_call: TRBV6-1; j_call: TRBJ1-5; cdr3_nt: TGTGCCAGCAGTGAACTCGTGGGGGGTCAGCCCCAGCATTTT; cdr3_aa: CASSELVGGQPQHF
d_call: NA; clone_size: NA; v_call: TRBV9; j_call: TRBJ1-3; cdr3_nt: TGTGCCAGCAGCCTAACGGGGGGAGGAAACACCATATATTTT; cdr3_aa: CASSLTGGGNTIYF
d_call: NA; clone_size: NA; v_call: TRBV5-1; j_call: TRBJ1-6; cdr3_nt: TGCGCCAGCAGATTGGTCGTGGGGAGCTCCTATAATTCACCCCTCCACTTT; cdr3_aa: CASRLVVGSSYNSPLHF
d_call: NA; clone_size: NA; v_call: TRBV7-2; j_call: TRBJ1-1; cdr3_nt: TGTGCCAGCAGTTCTCGGGAGGGTAGCACTGAAGCTTTCTTT; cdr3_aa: CASSSREGSTEAFF
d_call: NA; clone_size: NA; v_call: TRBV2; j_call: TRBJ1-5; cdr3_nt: TGTGCCAGCAGTCCCCAGGCCGTCATGGGCCAACAGCCCCAGCATTTT; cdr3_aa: CASSPQAVMGQQPQHF
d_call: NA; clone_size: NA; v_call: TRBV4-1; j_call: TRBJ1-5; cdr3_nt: TGCGCCAGCAGCCAAGTATACGGTGGGCGCAGAAGCAATCAGCCCCAGCATTTT; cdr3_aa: CASSQVYGGRRSNQPQHF
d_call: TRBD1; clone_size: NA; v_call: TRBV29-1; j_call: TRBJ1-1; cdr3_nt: TGCAGCGTTGCCGACAGGGAGGCTTTCTTT; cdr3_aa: CSVADREAFF
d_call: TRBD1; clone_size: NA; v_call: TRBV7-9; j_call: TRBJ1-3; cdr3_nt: TGTGCCAGCAGCGCCCCCCCCTCTGACAGGGCGAGGGGAAACACCATATATTTT; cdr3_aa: CASSAPPSDRARGNTIYF
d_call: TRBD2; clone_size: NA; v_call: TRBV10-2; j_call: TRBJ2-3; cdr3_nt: TGCGCCAGCAGTAGCGGGGGGGCCACAGATACGCAGTATTTT; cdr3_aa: CASSSGGATDTQYF
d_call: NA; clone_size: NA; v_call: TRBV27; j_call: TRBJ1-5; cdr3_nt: TGTGCCAGCAGCCGGGGCAATCAGCCCCAGCATTTT; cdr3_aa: CASSRGNQPQHF
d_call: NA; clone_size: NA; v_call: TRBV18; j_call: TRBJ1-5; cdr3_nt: TGTGCCAGCTCACCCCTCAGAATGCGGGATGGGAATCAGCCCCAGCATTTT; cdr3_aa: CASSPLRMRDGNQPQHF
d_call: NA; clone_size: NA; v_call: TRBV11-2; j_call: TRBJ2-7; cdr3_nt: TGTGCCAGCAGCTTTCACCGGGGGTTCTACGAGCAGTACTTC; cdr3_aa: CASSFHRGFYEQYF
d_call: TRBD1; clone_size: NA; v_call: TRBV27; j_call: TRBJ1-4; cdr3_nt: TGTGCCAGCAGTTTCTCGACAGGGGGCGTGGAAGAAAAACTGTTTTTT; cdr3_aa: CASSFSTGGVEEKLFF
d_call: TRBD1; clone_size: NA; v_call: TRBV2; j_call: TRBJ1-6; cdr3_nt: TGTGCCAGCAGGGGGACAGGGCTTTCACCCCTCCACTTT; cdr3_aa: CASRGTGLSPLHF
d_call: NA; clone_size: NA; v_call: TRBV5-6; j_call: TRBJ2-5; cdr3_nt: TGTGCCAGCAGGATGGGGGGGCGAGAGACCCAGTACTTC; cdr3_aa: CASRMGGRETQYF
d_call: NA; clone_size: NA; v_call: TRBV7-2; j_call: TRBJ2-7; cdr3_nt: TGTGCCAGCAGCTTAGGGGGCAGAATAACCTACGAGCAGTACTTC; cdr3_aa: CASSLGGRITYEQYF
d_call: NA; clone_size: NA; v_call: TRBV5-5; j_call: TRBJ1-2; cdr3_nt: TGTGCCAGCAGCCGCGGACAGCAGAAGGGCTACACCTTC; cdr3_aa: CASSRGQQKGYTF
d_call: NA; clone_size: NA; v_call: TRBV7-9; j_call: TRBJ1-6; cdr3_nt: TGTGCCAGCAGCTCCTGGAGCTCCTATAATTCACCCCTCCACTTT; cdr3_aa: CASSSWSSYNSPLHF
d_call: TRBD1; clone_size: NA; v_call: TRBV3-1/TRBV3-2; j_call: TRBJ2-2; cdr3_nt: TGTGCCAGCAGCTCACAGGGGGTGGCCGGGGAGCTGTTTTTT; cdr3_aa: CASSSQGVAGELFF
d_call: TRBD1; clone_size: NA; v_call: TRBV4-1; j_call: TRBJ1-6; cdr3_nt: TGCGCCAGCAGCCAAGGCCGGTCACAGGGGGCCGGGAATTCACCCCTCCACTTT; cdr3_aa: CASSQGRSQGAGNSPLHF
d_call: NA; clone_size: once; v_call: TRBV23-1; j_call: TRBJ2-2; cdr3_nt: TGCGCCAGCACCCCCGCCGGTAACACCGGGGAGCTGTTTTTT; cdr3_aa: CASTPAGNTGELFF
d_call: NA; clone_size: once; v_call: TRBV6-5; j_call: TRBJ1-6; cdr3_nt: TGTGCCAGCTTTCACCCCGGAGGAATAAATTCACCCCTCCACTTT; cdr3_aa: CASFHPGGINSPLHF
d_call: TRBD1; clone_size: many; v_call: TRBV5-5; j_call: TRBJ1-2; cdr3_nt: TGTGCCAGCAGCCCGACAGGGGATCTGAACTATGGCTACACCTTC; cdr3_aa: CASSPTGDLNYGYTF
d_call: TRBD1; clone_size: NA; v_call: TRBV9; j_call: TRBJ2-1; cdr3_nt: TGTGCCAGCAGCTCAAACGAGGGGGCGGGGCAGTTCTTC; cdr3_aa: CASSSNEGAGQFF
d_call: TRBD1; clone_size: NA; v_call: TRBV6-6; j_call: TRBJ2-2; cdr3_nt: TGTGCCAGCAGGGCGACAGGGGTCACCGGGGAGCTGTTTTTT; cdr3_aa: CASRATGVTGELFF
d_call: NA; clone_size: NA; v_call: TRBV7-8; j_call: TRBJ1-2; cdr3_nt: TGTGCCAGCAGCTTTGAGGGAGCCCTTAACTATGGCTACACCTTC; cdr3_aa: CASSFEGALNYGYTF
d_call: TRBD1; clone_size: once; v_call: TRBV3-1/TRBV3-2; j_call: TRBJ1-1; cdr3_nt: TGTGCCAGCAGCCCAGGGGGCACTGAAGCTTTCTTT; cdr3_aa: CASSPGGTEAFF
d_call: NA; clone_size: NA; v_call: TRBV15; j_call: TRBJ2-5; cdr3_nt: TGTGCCACCAGCACGAGACAGAATCAAGAGACCCAGTACTTC; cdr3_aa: CATSTRQNQETQYF
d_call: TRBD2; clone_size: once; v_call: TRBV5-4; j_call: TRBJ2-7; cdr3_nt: TGTGCCAGCAGCGCCCGGCGAGCGGGGGTCTTGTACGAGCAGTACTTC; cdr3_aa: CASSARRAGVLYEQYF
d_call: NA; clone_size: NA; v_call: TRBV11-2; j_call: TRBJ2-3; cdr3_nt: TGTGCCAGCAGCTTTCGTCAGGGTGCCGTCACAGATACGCAGTATTTT; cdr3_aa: CASSFRQGAVTDTQYF
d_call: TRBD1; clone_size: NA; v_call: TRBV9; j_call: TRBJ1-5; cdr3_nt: TGTGCCAGCAGCCCGGGACAGGGATTGAGTCAGCCCCAGCATTTT; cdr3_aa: CASSPGQGLSQPQHF